The next 4 T cell receptor beta chains were all read from a single sample in a study of human T cells and chemical hapten exposure. Sample time point: patch test 1, 2 weeks after DPC sensitization. Treatment denoted: therapeutic diphenylcyclopropenone sensitization with weekly scalp DPC. TCRdb reanalysed the RACE reads using MiXCR and keeps one entry per CDR3 protein. The repertoire includes about 120,000 distinct CDR3 sequences, around 10% of them detected once, and 1.3% to 1.5% sits in the top ten. Sequencing was performed on whole blood, taken in connection with sensitization to the hapten diphenylcyclopropenone (DPC). The source of these receptors is a woman in her forties or fifties with alopecia areata. Some clones in this sample may be carry-over from other donors' samples.

Only a few counts were recorded for this clonotype. The chain combines TRBV6-2 or TRBV6-3 with TRBJ1-1, with D tentatively TRBD1 (6 bases). This CDR3 region has 14 residues. The germline V and J ends were trimmed by 6 bases and 7 bases, with 18 bases remaining between them. The germline V gene has CDR1 MNHEY and CDR2 SVGEGT. CDR3: CASRQIPGAHEAFF. Written as DNA, the CDR3 is TGTGCCAGCAGACAGATTCCAGGGGCCCATGAAGCTTTCTTT.

This clonotype was recorded a few times. The J gene is TRBJ1-2, the V gene TRBV28; possible D gene TRBD1, 6 bases. The CDR3 covers 11 residues. Germline V gene data show CDR1 as MDHEN and CDR2 as SYDVKM. With 8 bases removed from V and 6 bases from J, the gap between germline ends came to 10 bases. The DNA of the CDR3 is TGTGCCAGCTCAACAGGGAATGGCTACACCTTC. Its protein is CASSTGNGYTF.

This clonotype was seen only a few times. CDR3 nucleotide sequence: TGTGCCACCAGTGATTTGCACGAGACCCAGTACTTC. The encoded protein is CATSDLHETQYF. V and J are TRBV24-1 and TRBJ2-5; D ambiguous. The CDR3 extends over 12 amino acids. Germline-derived CDR1 and CDR2 are KGHDR and SFDVKD. Between the trimmed V and J ends, which lost 0 bases and 5 bases, there was a span of 3 bases.

This clonotype appeared many times. V gene TRBV18 combines with J gene TRBJ1-3; D unresolved. Trimming stripped 3 bases from V and 0 bases from J, with 15 bases between. Looked up from germline, CDR1 is KGHSH and CDR2 is LQKENI. This CDR3 has 17 amino acids. CDR3 sequence (DNA): TGTGCCAGCTCACCGCCGGTCGGCCAAAGCTCTGGAAACACCATATATTTT. This sequence encodes CASSPPVGQSSGNTIYF.